The 32 T cell receptor beta chains in this list originate from one sample, sequenced in a study of CD8 T cells in ankylosing spondylitis. TCRdb reprocessed the 5' RACE reads via MiXCR and lists one record per CDR3 protein. The data contain a few hundred thousand distinct CDR3 sequences, less than 25% of them singletons. Sequences were obtained from blood, either unsorted or a sorted T cell fraction (not recorded which). Receptors originate from a female donor with ankylosing spondylitis or in good health (not recorded which).

This clonotype occurred a few times. V usage is TRBV24-1 and J usage is TRBJ2-1, with TRBD2 matching over 7 bases. CDR3 length equals 14 residues. Germline assignment: CDR1 KGHDR and CDR2 SFDVKD. V lost 5 bases to trimming and J lost 2 bases; unmatched junction nucleotides: 2. The CDR3: CATSASGTYNEQFF. CDR3 in DNA: TGTGCCACCAGTGCAAGCGGGACCTACAATGAGCAGTTCTTC.

This clonotype came up many times. The chain couples TRBV12-3 or TRBV12-4 to TRBJ1-1; D gene ambiguous. Trimming stripped 7 bases from V and 0 bases from J, with 15 bases between. The CDR3 has 15 residues. Written as DNA, the CDR3 is TGTGCCAGCATCCTTCACCGCAGGATGAACACTGAAGCTTTCTTT. Translating it yields CASILHRRMNTEAFF.

This clonotype has only a few counts. This chain joins TRBV5-5 and TRBJ2-2; tentatively, D is TRBD1 or TRBD2 (5 bases each). The CDR3 loop spans 14 amino acids. The germline V gene encodes CDR1 SGHKS and CDR2 YYEKEE (reference sequence). V lost 0 bases and J 4 bases, leaving 7 bases between the germline ends. The DNA for the CDR3 is TGTGCCAGCAGCTTGGGGGGACCCACCGGGGAGCTGTTTTTT. Encoded protein: CASSLGGPTGELFF.

This clonotype occurred a few times. CDR3 DNA: TGCAGTGCTAGAGATCCGCTAGCGGGAGGGACAAACATTCAGTACTTC. It codes for CSARDPLAGGTNIQYF. This chain connects TRBV20-1 to TRBJ2-4; 12 positions agree with TRBD2. J lost 6 bases, V lost 0 bases, and 6 bases had no gene match. CDR3 length equals 16 residues. The germline V gene encodes CDR1 DFQATT and CDR2 SNEGSKA (reference sequence).

The gene calls are TRBV6-1 and TRBJ2-7; 7 bases are a match to TRBD1. The CDR3 is 13 residues long. Losses at the gene ends were 7 bases for V and 5 bases for J; bases not matched to a gene: 8. Germline V gives CDR1 MNHNS, CDR2 SASEGT. The CDR3 protein is CASTLTGKNEQYF. For the CDR3, the DNA is TGTGCCAGCACCCTGACAGGGAAAAACGAGCAGTACTTC.

This clonotype was picked up a small number of times. The chain employs TRBV5-1 and TRBJ2-5, with TRBD1 identical over 9 bases. CDR1 is SGHRS and CDR2 is YFSETQ in the germline V gene. Losses at the gene ends were 7 bases for V and 4 bases for J; bases not matched to a gene: 8. This CDR3 is built from 14 residues. CDR3 nucleotides: TGCGCCAGCCGCCCGGACAGGGGTAGAGAGACCCAGTACTTC. Translating it yields CASRPDRGRETQYF.

The rearrangement uses TRBV5-1 and TRBJ2-7; 11 bases are shared with TRBD1. The CDR3 contains 14 residues. Losses at the gene ends were 5 bases for V and 6 bases for J; bases not matched to a gene: 7. Germline V CDR1 and CDR2: SGHRS, YFSETQ. The DNA of the CDR3 is TGCGCCAGCAGGGCAGGGACAGGGGGTGGCGAGCAGTACTTC. This codes for CASRAGTGGGEQYF.

The sample holds a few counts of this clonotype. The rearrangement links TRBV12-3 or TRBV12-4 to TRBJ2-1; D gene unclear. The V and J ends lost 5 bases and 6 bases respectively, with 11 bases between them. The CDR3 runs to 13 residues. The CDR3 DNA sequence: TGTGCCAGCAGTAAAGCCCGGGTCAATGAGCAGTTCTTC. Its translation: CASSKARVNEQFF.

In this sample, this clonotype turned up a few times. V is TRBV7-2 and J is TRBJ2-3; 9 bases map to TRBD2. Germline V gene sequence: CDR1 SGHTA, CDR2 FQGNSA. The CDR3 runs 16 residues. The trim removed 1 base at V and 6 bases at J, leaving 8 bases unmatched. CDR3 DNA: TGTGCCAGCAGCTTAGGGGTTAGCGGGAGCGGTGATACGCAGTATTTT. As protein: CASSLGVSGSGDTQYF.

The rearrangement links TRBV27 to TRBJ1-2; weak D call: TRBD1 (5 bases). The germline gives CDR1 MNHEY, CDR2 SMNVEV (reference sequence). This CDR3 has 16 residues. The germline V and J ends were trimmed by 6 bases and 7 bases, with 24 bases remaining between them. CDR3 loop: CASSPRRPLGGTGYTF. CDR3 sequence (DNA): TGTGCCAGCAGCCCACGTCGCCCTTTAGGAGGGACTGGCTACACCTTC.

This clonotype has a count of ten or more. CDR3 residues: CSVSHSYEQYF. CDR3 DNA: TGCAGCGTTAGCCACTCCTACGAGCAGTACTTC. The chain carries TRBV29-1 and TRBJ2-7; D is undetermined. The CDR3 is 11 amino acids. Germline V gene sequence: CDR1 SQVTM, CDR2 ANQGSEA. The germline V and J ends were trimmed by 5 bases and 0 bases, with 5 bases remaining between them.

The chain uses TRBV7-3 and TRBJ2-5, with unresolved D. The germline V gene has CDR1 SGHTA and CDR2 FQGTGA. There are 14 residues in the CDR3. The V and J ends lost 4 bases and 5 bases respectively, with 14 bases between them. As DNA, the CDR3 is TGTGCCAGCAGCTCGGCCGGACCTGGGGAGACCCAGTACTTC. It translates to CASSSAGPGETQYF.

This clonotype was observed a handful of times. The chain uses TRBV18 and TRBJ2-6; the D is unclear. Germline loops: CDR1 KGHSH, CDR2 LQKENI. CDR3 length equals 16 residues. Trimming stripped 3 bases from V and 0 bases from J, with 9 bases between. CDR3 in DNA: TGTGCCAGCTCACCGAATTCGCTCTCTGGGGCCAACGTCCTGACTTTC. It yields the protein CASSPNSLSGANVLTF.

This clonotype was detected a few times. The chain recombines TRBV2 with TRBJ2-1; 14 bases map to TRBD2. The CDR3 totals 13 residues. V was clipped by 4 bases and J by 12 bases; unmatched bases: 2. Per the germline V gene, CDR1 is SNHLY and CDR2 is FYNNEI. CDR3 protein: CASSGLAGGVQFF. The CDR3 nucleotides are TGTGCCAGCAGTGGACTAGCGGGAGGGGTGCAGTTCTTC.

The V gene is TRBV20-1, the J gene TRBJ1-1, with a possible D match to TRBD1 (5 bases). The CDR3 is made up of 13 amino acids. V shed 7 bases and J shed 7 bases, with 19 bases lying between them. Germline V gene sequence: CDR1 DFQATT, CDR2 SNEGSKA (reference sequence). The CDR3 DNA follows: TGCAGTGACACTCAACCGGAGGGGAGTGAAGCTTTCTTT. Translated, it gives CSDTQPEGSEAFF.

The V and J genes are TRBV10-2 and TRBJ1-2; D unclear. In germline, CDR1 is WSHSY, CDR2 SAAADI. V lost 0 bases to trimming and J lost 5 bases, with 10 bases between them. There are 14 residues in the CDR3. The CDR3 DNA reads as TGCGCCAGCAGTGAGTCAGTGGAGCTGTATGGCTACACCTTC. This encodes CASSESVELYGYTF.

V is TRBV6-1 and J is TRBJ2-3; possible D gene TRBD2, 5 bases. The CDR3 has 15 amino acids. The V gene lost 7 bases and the J gene lost 3 bases, with 17 bases spanning the gap. Germline CDR1 MNHNS, CDR2 SASEGT. The chain's CDR3 is CASTPDAGVTDTQYF. The CDR3 region has the DNA TGTGCCAGCACCCCTGACGCGGGCGTAACAGATACGCAGTATTTT.

This clonotype was observed a few times. CDR3 sequence: CASSDGHGGAQYF. In DNA form, the CDR3 reads TGTGCCAGCAGCGACGGACACGGCGGGGCCCAGTACTTC. The J gene is TRBJ2-5, the V gene TRBV5-5; a possible D gene is TRBD2 (6 bases). Trimming pared 4 bases from V and 9 bases from J, leaving 16 bases between. The V gene's germline CDR1 is SGHKS and CDR2 YYEKEE (reference sequence). The CDR3 sequence is 13 residues long.

This clonotype turned up a few times. CDR3 loop: CASSSVRDRVYGYTF. The CDR3 bases are TGTGCCAGCAGCTCGGTCCGGGACAGGGTCTATGGCTACACCTTC. The chain employs TRBV11-2 and TRBJ1-2; 9 nucleotides match TRBD1. Germline CDR1 SGHAT, CDR2 FQNNGV. V gave up 4 bases and J gave up 4 bases; unmatched junction bases: 7. The CDR3 is 15 residues long.

The chain recombines TRBV27 with TRBJ2-2; D not resolved. The V and J ends lost 2 bases and 0 bases respectively, with 7 bases between them. Germline CDR1 MNHEY, CDR2 SMNVEV (reference sequence). The CDR3 length is 15 residues. The CDR3 nucleotides are TGTGCCAGCAGTTTAATGCGGACGAACACCGGGGAGCTGTTTTTT. This gives the protein CASSLMRTNTGELFF.

The chain combines TRBV6-1 with TRBJ1-2; the D gene is possibly TRBD1 (5 bases). The CDR3 has 15 amino acids. CDR1 and CDR2 from the germline V gene are MNHNS and SASEGT. The V and J ends lost 6 bases and 7 bases respectively, with 21 bases between them. The CDR3, as DNA: TGTGCCAGCAGGCCCCCGACTGTGGGGGGGAGTGGCTACACCTTC. As protein: CASRPPTVGGSGYTF.

J is TRBJ2-1 and V is TRBV28; D possibly corresponds to TRBD1 (7 bases). Germline CDR1 and CDR2: MDHEN and SYDVKM. This CDR3 has 14 residues. Trimming removed 7 bases from V and 2 bases from J, with 12 bases in between. The CDR3 loop is CASTVRGAYNEQFF. In DNA form, the CDR3 reads TGTGCCAGCACCGTCAGGGGGGCCTACAATGAGCAGTTCTTC.

The sample holds a few counts of this clonotype. The chain uses TRBV12-3 or TRBV12-4 and TRBJ2-2; the D gene is possibly TRBD1 (5 bases). This CDR3 contains 13 residues. Trimming took 5 bases from V and 4 from J, leaving 8 bases between them. Written as DNA, the CDR3 is TGTGCCAGCAGTAGACAGTTCACCGGGGAGCTGTTTTTT. Translating gives CASSRQFTGELFF.

V gene TRBV19 combines with J gene TRBJ2-7; 15 positions agree with TRBD2. CDR1 is LNHDA and CDR2 is SQIVND in the germline V gene (reference sequence). The CDR3 covers 15 residues. Trimming cost V 4 bases and J 5 bases; bases outside gene matches: 3. The CDR3: CASSTGLAGGHEQYF. CDR3 bases: TGTGCCAGTAGTACCGGACTAGCGGGAGGGCACGAGCAGTACTTC.

In this sample, this clonotype turned up a few times. The chain couples TRBV7-9 to TRBJ2-5; TRBD1 matches at 7 bases. With V trimmed by 4 bases and J by 4 bases, 3 bases remained unmatched. The CDR3 covers 13 residues. Germline V gives CDR1 SEHNR, CDR2 FQNEAQ (reference sequence). CDR3 nucleotide sequence: TGTGCCAGCAGCTCAAGGGGGCTAGAGACCCAGTACTTC. Translated: CASSSRGLETQYF.

The DNA of the CDR3 is TGTGCCAGCAGTTTACAGGTCGCGGACATTCAGTACTTC. As protein: CASSLQVADIQYF. This chain uses TRBV28 with TRBJ2-4, with unresolved D. CDR3 length: 13 amino acids. Trimming shortened V by 2 bases and J by 8 bases, and 10 bases separated the two germline ends. CDR1 is MDHEN, CDR2 SYDVKM, per germline.

In its sample, this clonotype was seen a few times. J is TRBJ1-5 and V is TRBV20-1, with D tentatively TRBD1 (6 bases). The germline gives CDR1 DFQATT, CDR2 SNEGSKA (reference sequence). The CDR3 covers 13 residues. V was pared by 5 bases and J by 3 bases, with 11 bases between. The CDR3: CSAYRDTNQPQHF. In DNA, the CDR3 is TGCAGTGCTTACCGGGACACCAATCAGCCCCAGCATTTT.

The chain uses TRBV20-1 and TRBJ2-7, with D perhaps TRBD1 (5 bases). The germline CDR1 and CDR2 sequences are DFQATT and SNEGSKA (reference sequence). CDR3 size: 12 residues. V lost 4 bases, J lost 3 bases, and 10 bases lay in between. This CDR3 is CSATQGNYEQYF. The CDR3 nucleotides are TGCAGTGCTACTCAGGGTAACTACGAGCAGTACTTC.

The chain has TRBV7-9 and TRBJ2-1; D perhaps matches TRBD2 (5 bases). Germline V lookup: CDR1 SEHNR, CDR2 FQNEAQ (reference sequence). There are 11 residues in the CDR3. V lost 10 bases and J lost 4, with 8 bases in between. The CDR3 is CAILAYNEQFF. The CDR3 nucleotides are TGTGCCATCCTAGCTTACAATGAGCAGTTCTTC.

In this sample, this clonotype turned up a few times. The rearrangement uses TRBV6-5 and TRBJ1-3, with unresolved D. Germline CDR1 is MNHEY and CDR2 is SVGAGI. The CDR3 contains 14 residues. Trimming shortened V by 2 bases and J by 2 bases, and 7 bases separated the two germline ends. DNA for the CDR3: TGTGCCAGCAGTTACAGGGATCCTGGAAACACCATATATTTT. Amino acid sequence: CASSYRDPGNTIYF.

A few counts support this clonotype. J is TRBJ1-1 and V is TRBV20-1; 9 bases fit TRBD1. The germline V gene has CDR1 DFQATT and CDR2 SNEGSKA (reference sequence). There are 14 residues in the CDR3. Trimming cost V 5 bases and J 6 bases; bases outside gene matches: 10. CDR3 amino acids: CSARGQGRWAEAFF. In DNA, the CDR3 is TGCAGTGCTCGAGGACAGGGGAGGTGGGCTGAAGCTTTCTTT.

This clonotype was counted a few times. The chain couples TRBV12-3 or TRBV12-4 to TRBJ1-2; TRBD1 agrees at 7 bases. The V segment lost 4 bases and the J segment 6 bases; nucleotides outside the gene matches: 8. The CDR3 length is 14 residues. The CDR3 is CASSSSWTGHGYTF. CDR3 coding DNA: TGTGCCAGCAGTTCCTCTTGGACAGGCCATGGCTACACCTTC.